This paragraph covers one T cell receptor (beta chain) sequence. Data came from immunoSEQ multiplex PCR; TCRdb stores just in-frame clones and leaves some out. The table shows under 150,000 clones, with over 85% occurring only once. The data are from a study of T cell responses to AZD1222 COVID-19 vaccine. Trimming pared 3 bases from V and 7 bases from J, leaving 12 bases between. The CDR3 has 13 amino acids. CDR1 is LGHNT and CDR2 is FRNRAP in the germline V gene. The receptor was derived from an adult who received the AZD1222 COVID-19 vaccine. The chain uses TRBV12-5 and TRBJ1-1; D is unclear. The source was peripheral blood, collected 28 days after the second AZD1222 dose. DNA for the CDR3: TGTGCTAGTGGTTTTGAGGGCGTAAGTGAAGCTTTCTTT. It is translated as CASGFEGVSEAFF.